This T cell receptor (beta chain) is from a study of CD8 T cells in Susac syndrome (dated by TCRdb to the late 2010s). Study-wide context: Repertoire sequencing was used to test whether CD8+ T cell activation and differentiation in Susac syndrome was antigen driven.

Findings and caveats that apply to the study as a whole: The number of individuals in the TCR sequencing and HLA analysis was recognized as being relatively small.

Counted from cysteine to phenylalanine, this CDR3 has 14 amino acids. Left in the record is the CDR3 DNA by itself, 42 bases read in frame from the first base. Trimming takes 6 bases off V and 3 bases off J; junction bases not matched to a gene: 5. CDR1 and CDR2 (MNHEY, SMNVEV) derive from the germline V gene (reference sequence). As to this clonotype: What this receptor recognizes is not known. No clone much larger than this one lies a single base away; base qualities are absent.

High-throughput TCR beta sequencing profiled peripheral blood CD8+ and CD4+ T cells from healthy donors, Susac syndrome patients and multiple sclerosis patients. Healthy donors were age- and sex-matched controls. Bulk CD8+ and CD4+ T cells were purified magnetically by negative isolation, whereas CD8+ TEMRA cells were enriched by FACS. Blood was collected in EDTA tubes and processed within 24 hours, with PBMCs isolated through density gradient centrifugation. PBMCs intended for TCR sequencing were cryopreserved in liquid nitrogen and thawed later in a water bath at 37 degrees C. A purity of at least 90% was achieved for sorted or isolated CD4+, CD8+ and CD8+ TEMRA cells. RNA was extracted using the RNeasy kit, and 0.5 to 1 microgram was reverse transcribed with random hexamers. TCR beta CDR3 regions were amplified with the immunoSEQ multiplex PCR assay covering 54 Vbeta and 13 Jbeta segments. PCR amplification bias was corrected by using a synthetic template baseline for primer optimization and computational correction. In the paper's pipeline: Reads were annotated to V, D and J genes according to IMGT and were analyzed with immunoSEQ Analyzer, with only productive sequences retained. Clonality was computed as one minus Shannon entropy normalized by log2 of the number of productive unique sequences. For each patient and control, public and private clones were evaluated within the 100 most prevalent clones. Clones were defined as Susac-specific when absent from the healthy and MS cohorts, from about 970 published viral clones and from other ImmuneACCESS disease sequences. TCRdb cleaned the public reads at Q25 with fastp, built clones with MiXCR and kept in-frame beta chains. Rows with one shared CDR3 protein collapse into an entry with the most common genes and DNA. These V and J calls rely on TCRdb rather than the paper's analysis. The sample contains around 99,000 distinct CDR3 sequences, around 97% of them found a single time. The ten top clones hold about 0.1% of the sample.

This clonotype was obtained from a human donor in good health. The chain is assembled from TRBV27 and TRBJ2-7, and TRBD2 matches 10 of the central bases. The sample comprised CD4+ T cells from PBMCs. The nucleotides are TGTGCCAGCAGACCACTAGCGGGAAGCTACGAGCAGTACTTC. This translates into CASRPLAGSYEQYF.